A selection of T cell receptor beta chains follows, all from one sample in a study of neoadjuvant nivolumab and ipilimumab in lung cancer. Sequenced by immunoSEQ multiplex PCR; TCRdb stores in-frame clones only, minus some. The table has 10,000 or so clones, 70% to 85% seen once. This sample comprised tumor tissue, obtained after neoadjuvant nivolumab, alone or with ipilimumab, at or shortly before surgery. The receptors originated from an adult with non-small cell lung cancer. The CDR3 runs from the conserved cysteine through the conserved F or W. The D gene is left open where the match is weak. Some rows mark clone size as missing; the rest say once, few, many or name a class of expanded clone.

cdr3_nt cdr3_aa cdr3_length v_call clone_size d_call j_call
TGTGCCAGCAGCTTATTCTATCTAGGCGACGAGCAGTACTTC CASSLFYLGDEQYF 14 TRBV7-2 - - TRBJ2-7
TGTGCCAGTAGTATCGGCGGGGGGCGCCTTATGGGACAGCCCCAGCATTTT CASSIGGGRLMGQPQHF 17 TRBV19 - - TRBJ1-5
TGTGCCAGTAGTACCCGTAGTGCAGATACGCAGTATTTT CASSTRSADTQYF 13 TRBV19 once - TRBJ2-3
TGTGCCAGCAGCTTCTACAGGGGGCTGAGCTACGAGCAGTACTTC CASSFYRGLSYEQYF 15 TRBV7-9 - TRBD1 TRBJ2-7
TGTGCCAGCTCACCAAGGTCGCCAATCTACGAGCAGTACTTC CASSPRSPIYEQYF 14 TRBV18 - - TRBJ2-7
TGTGCCAGCAGAGAGACGGGCTACCTTTTCCACGAGCAGTACTTC CASRETGYLFHEQYF 15 TRBV27 - - TRBJ2-7
TGCGCCAGCAGCTTCACGGACAGGGGGAACACTGAAGCTTTCTTT CASSFTDRGNTEAFF 15 TRBV5-1 - TRBD1 TRBJ1-1
TGTGCCAGTAGTATAGACCGCGTACGGGTTGACAATGAGCAGTTCTTC CASSIDRVRVDNEQFF 16 TRBV19 - - TRBJ2-1
TGTGCCAGCAGCTTAGTGGCTAGAGGTGAGCAGTACTTC CASSLVARGEQYF 13 TRBV13 - - TRBJ2-7
TGTGCCAGCAGCCCCCTGTTCTCCCCTTGGCTAGGCTCCTACGAGCAGTACTTC CASSPLFSPWLGSYEQYF 18 TRBV13 - - TRBJ2-7
TGTGCCAGCAGCCCCAGTTGGTCGAACACTGAAGCTTTCTTT CASSPSWSNTEAFF 14 TRBV11-2 - - TRBJ1-1
TGTGCCAGCAGTGAAGGCGGGAGTCATACCGGGGAGCTGTTTTTT CASSEGGSHTGELFF 15 TRBV6-4 - TRBD2 TRBJ2-2
TGTGCCAGCAGTGAGGGGGTCACCGGGGAGCTGTTTTTT CASSEGVTGELFF 13 TRBV6-4 - - TRBJ2-2
TGTGCCAGCAGCTTAGGGGGACTAGCGGGAGAGGGTGAGCAGTTCTTC CASSLGGLAGEGEQFF 16 TRBV7-2 - TRBD2 TRBJ2-1
TGTGCCAGCAGCCCAGAAGCGTCCTACACAGATACGCAGTATTTT CASSPEASYTDTQYF 15 TRBV7-2 - - TRBJ2-3
TGCGCCAGCAGTCTAGTAGGGGACGAGCAGTACTTC CASSLVGDEQYF 12 TRBV5-1 - - TRBJ2-7
TGTGCCAGCAGCAGTGGGGTGAGGCACGAGCAGTACTTC CASSSGVRHEQYF 13 TRBV6-5 - - TRBJ2-7
TGTGCCAGCAGCTTGGGGCAGGGAAAAAACTATGGCTACACCTTC CASSLGQGKNYGYTF 15 TRBV5-4 - - TRBJ1-2
TGTGCCAGTAGTGTGGACACCGGGGAGCTGTTTTTT CASSVDTGELFF 12 TRBV19 - - TRBJ2-2
TGTGCCAGCAGCTTTGAGGGGGAGCTGTTTTTT CASSFEGELFF 11 TRBV7-9 - - TRBJ2-2
TGTGCCAGTAGTACCTCCGGGACGGGCGAAGCTTTCTTT CASSTSGTGEAFF 13 TRBV19 few - TRBJ1-1
TGTGCCTGGAGTGTTTCCGGGGGAGTTTCTTACAATGAGCAGTTCTTC CAWSVSGGVSYNEQFF 16 TRBV30 - - TRBJ2-1
TGTGCCAGCAGTGAACAGGTCGTCCGCTATGGCTACACCTTC CASSEQVVRYGYTF 14 TRBV6-1 - - TRBJ1-2
TGTGCCAGCAGTGAAGGACAGAAAAAACTGTTTTTT CASSEGQKKLFF 12 TRBV25-1 - - TRBJ1-4
TGTGCCAGCAGTTCCCCGAATGCGGCACACTATGGCTACACCTTC CASSSPNAAHYGYTF 15 TRBV6-5 - - TRBJ1-2
TGTGCCAGCAGTGCGGGCGGTTACGAGCAGTACTTC CASSAGGYEQYF 12 TRBV2 - - TRBJ2-7
TGTGCCACCAGCAGAGGCAGGTTCAGCACAGATACGCAGTATTTT CATSRGRFSTDTQYF 15 TRBV15 once - TRBJ2-3
TGTGCCAGCAGCTTGGAAGCCCACGAGCAGTACTTC CASSLEAHEQYF 12 TRBV5-4 few - TRBJ2-7
TGTGCCAGCAGCTCCGGGGGGCCGACTTATGGCTACACCTTC CASSSGGPTYGYTF 14 TRBV7-9 once - TRBJ1-2
TGCGCCAGCAGGGACTCCGGCGGGGATACGCAGTATTTT CASRDSGGDTQYF 13 TRBV5-1 - - TRBJ2-3
TGTGCCAGCAGCCCCGACAGGTCCGACTATGGCTACACCTTC CASSPDRSDYGYTF 14 TRBV11-2 - - TRBJ1-2
TGTGCTAGTGGTTTGACCCCTGGGTCTATGAACACTGAAGCTTTCTTT CASGLTPGSMNTEAFF 16 TRBV12-5 - - TRBJ1-1
TGCGCCAGCAGCCAGTATACCGGGACAGGCCTTGGCTACACCTTC CASSQYTGTGLGYTF 15 TRBV4-3 few TRBD1 TRBJ1-2
TGTGCCAGCAGTACGTGGGGCGGGAGGCTTTCCTCTGGGGCCAACGTCCTGACTTTC CASSTWGGRLSSGANVLTF 19 TRBV28 - TRBD2 TRBJ2-6
TGCGCCAGCCGGATCGTCTCCGGGACTAGCGGGAGGAATGAGCAGTTCTTC CASRIVSGTSGRNEQFF 17 TRBV5-1 - TRBD2 TRBJ2-1
TGTGCCAGCAGTCGGGACTACAGCACAGATACGCAGTATTTT CASSRDYSTDTQYF 14 TRBV6-1 - TRBD2 TRBJ2-3
TGTGCCAGCACCAGGGGCCAGCCTTACTCTGGGGCCAACGTCCTGACTTTC CASTRGQPYSGANVLTF 17 TRBV25-1 - - TRBJ2-6
TGCGCCAGCAGCTGGACATGGGGGGGCACTTCCTACGAGCAGTACTTC CASSWTWGGTSYEQYF 16 TRBV5-1 - - TRBJ2-7
TGTGCCAGCACGGGAGCGGGAGGGCCGAGCGATGAGCAGTTCTTC CASTGAGGPSDEQFF 15 TRBV7-9 few TRBD2 TRBJ2-1
TGTGCCATCAGTGAGTCGGGACTAGCGGGAGGAAGGGGTGAGCAGTTCTTC CAISESGLAGGRGEQFF 17 TRBV10-3 - TRBD2 TRBJ2-1
TGTGCCTTTGAGTGGGGCACAGATACGCAGTATTTT CAFEWGTDTQYF 12 TRBV30 few - TRBJ2-3
TGCGCCAGCAGCCAAGATCGTGGGACAGCGAGCTCCTACGAGCAGTACTTC CASSQDRGTASSYEQYF 17 TRBV4-3 - TRBD1 TRBJ2-7
TGTGCCATCAGTGCGGGACAGGGCCGTGTTGGCACTGAAGCTTTCTTT CAISAGQGRVGTEAFF 16 TRBV10-3 few TRBD1 TRBJ1-1
TGTGCCAGCTCACCGGGACAGGGGTGGCAGCCCCAGCATTTT CASSPGQGWQPQHF 14 TRBV18 few TRBD1 TRBJ1-5
TGTGCCAGCAGCCTCACAAGGGGTCCTAGCGGGAACAATGAGCAGTTCTTC CASSLTRGPSGNNEQFF 17 TRBV5-8 - TRBD2 TRBJ2-1
TGTGCCAGCCGGGACAGGCCCTCTGGAAACACCATATATTTT CASRDRPSGNTIYF 14 TRBV18 - TRBD1 TRBJ1-3
TGTGCCAGCAGTGAATCCAGGGGGCCGGGGGAGACCCAGTACTTC CASSESRGPGETQYF 15 TRBV25-1 - TRBD1 TRBJ2-5
TGTGCCAGCAGTCCCTTCTCTAGCGGGAGGAAATGGTACGAGCAGTACTTC CASSPFSSGRKWYEQYF 17 TRBV27 - TRBD2 TRBJ2-7
TGTGCCAGCAGTCCCTCAGGGACAGATACGCAGTATTTT CASSPSGTDTQYF 13 TRBV25-1 once - TRBJ2-3
TGCGCCAGCAGCCAAGTGGGCAGGGTGGGTTCCTACGAGCAGTACTTC CASSQVGRVGSYEQYF 16 TRBV4-1 - - TRBJ2-7
TGCGCCAGCAGCTTGTTATCGCAGAAGCAAGAGACCCAGTACTTC CASSLLSQKQETQYF 15 TRBV5-1 - - TRBJ2-5
TGTGCTAGTGCGGGTGGGCGCAATAGCTCCTACAATGAGCAGTTCTTC CASAGGRNSSYNEQFF 16 TRBV12-5 - - TRBJ2-1
TGTGCCAGCAGTACCGGGACAGTCATAGATACGCAGTATTTT CASSTGTVIDTQYF 14 TRBV5-4 - TRBD1 TRBJ2-3